The 2 T cell receptor beta chains in this list originate from one sample, sequenced in a study of blood T cell repertoires in COVID-19. Generated by immunoSEQ multiplex PCR, the TCRdb table keeps only in-frame clones and is missing some. The sample shows about 23,000 clones, 80% to 90% of them seen only once. Source material: peripheral blood. These receptors all come from a woman of 80 years or more with acute or convalescent COVID-19.

This chain connects TRBV5-1 to TRBJ1-2; D not resolved. This CDR3 comprises 12 residues. Trimming shortened V by 0 bases and J by 3 bases, and 3 bases separated the two germline ends. Germline V gives CDR1 SGHRS, CDR2 YFSETQ. The CDR3 sequence is CASSLGDYGYTF. The DNA of the CDR3 is TGCGCCAGCAGCTTGGGAGACTATGGCTACACCTTC.

The chain joins TRBV11-3 to TRBJ2-5, with TRBD1 identical over 8 bases. The V and J ends lost 4 bases and 5 bases, in that order; junction bases with no gene match: 6. This CDR3 contains 14 residues. CDR1 is SGHNT, CDR2 YENEEA, per germline. The CDR3 here is CASSSGRGLETQYF. CDR3 sequence (DNA): TGTGCCAGCAGCTCAGGCAGGGGGCTGGAGACCCAGTACTTC.